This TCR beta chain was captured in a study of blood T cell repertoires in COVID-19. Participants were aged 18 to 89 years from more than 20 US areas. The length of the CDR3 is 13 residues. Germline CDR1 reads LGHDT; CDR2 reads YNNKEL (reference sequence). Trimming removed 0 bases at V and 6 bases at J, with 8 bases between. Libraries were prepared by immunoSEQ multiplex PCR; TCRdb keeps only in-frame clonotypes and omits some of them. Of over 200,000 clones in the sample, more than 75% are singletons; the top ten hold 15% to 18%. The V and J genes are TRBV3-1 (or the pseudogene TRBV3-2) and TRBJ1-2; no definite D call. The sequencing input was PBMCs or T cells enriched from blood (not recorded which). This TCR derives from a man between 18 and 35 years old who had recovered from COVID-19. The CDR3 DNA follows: TGTGCCAGCAGCCAAGAGGGAGCCCATGGCTACACCTTC. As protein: CASSQEGAHGYTF.